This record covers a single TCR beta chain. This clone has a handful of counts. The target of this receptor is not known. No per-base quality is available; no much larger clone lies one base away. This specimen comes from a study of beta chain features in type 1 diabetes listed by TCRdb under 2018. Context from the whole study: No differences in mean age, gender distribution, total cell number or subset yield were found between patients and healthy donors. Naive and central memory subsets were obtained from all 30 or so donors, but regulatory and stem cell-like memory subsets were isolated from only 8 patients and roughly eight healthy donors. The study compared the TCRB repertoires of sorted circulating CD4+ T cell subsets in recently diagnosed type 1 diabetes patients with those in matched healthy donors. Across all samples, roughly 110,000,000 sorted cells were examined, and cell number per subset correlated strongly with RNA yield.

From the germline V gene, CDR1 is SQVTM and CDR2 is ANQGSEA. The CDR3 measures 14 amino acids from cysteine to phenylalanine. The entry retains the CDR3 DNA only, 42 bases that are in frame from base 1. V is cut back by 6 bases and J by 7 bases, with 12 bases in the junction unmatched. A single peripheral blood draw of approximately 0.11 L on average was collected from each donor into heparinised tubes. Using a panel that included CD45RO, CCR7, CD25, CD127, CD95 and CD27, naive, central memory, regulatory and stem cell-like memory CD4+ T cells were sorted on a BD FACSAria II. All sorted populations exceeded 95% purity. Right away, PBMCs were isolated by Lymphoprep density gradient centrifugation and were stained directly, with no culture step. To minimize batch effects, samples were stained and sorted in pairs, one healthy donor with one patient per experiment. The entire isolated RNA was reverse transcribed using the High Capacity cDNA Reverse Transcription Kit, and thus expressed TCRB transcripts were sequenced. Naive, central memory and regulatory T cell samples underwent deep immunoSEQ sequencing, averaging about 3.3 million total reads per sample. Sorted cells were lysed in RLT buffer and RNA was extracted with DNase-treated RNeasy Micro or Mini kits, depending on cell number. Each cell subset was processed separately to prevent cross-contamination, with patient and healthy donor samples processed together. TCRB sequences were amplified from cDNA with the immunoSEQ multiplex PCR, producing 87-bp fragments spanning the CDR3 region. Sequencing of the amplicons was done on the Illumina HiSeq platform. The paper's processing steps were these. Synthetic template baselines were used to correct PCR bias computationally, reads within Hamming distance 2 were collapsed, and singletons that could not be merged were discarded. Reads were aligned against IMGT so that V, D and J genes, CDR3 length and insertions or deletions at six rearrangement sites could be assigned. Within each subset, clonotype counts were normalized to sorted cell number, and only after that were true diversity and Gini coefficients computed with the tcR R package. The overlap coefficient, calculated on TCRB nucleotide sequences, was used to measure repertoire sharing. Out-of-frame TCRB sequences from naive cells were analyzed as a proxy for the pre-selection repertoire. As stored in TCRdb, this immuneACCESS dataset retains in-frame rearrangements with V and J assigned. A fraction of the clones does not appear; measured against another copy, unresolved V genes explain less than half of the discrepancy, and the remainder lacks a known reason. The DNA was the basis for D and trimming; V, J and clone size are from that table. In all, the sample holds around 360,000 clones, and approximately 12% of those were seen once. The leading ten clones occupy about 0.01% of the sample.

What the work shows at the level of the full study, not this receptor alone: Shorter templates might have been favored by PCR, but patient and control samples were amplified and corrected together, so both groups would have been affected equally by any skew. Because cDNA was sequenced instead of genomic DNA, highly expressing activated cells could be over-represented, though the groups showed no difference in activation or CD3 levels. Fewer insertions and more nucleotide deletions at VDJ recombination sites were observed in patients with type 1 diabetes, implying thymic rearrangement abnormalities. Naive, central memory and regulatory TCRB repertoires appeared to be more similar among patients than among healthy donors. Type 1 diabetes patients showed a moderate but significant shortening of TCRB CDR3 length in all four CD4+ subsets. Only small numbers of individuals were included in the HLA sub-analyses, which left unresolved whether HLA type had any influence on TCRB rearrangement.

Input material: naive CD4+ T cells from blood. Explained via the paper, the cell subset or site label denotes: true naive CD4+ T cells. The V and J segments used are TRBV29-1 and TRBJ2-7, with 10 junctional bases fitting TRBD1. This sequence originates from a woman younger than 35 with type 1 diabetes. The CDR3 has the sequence CSVAGDRGLGEQYF. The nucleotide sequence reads TGCAGCGTCGCCGGGGACAGGGGTCTTGGGGAGCAGTACTTC.